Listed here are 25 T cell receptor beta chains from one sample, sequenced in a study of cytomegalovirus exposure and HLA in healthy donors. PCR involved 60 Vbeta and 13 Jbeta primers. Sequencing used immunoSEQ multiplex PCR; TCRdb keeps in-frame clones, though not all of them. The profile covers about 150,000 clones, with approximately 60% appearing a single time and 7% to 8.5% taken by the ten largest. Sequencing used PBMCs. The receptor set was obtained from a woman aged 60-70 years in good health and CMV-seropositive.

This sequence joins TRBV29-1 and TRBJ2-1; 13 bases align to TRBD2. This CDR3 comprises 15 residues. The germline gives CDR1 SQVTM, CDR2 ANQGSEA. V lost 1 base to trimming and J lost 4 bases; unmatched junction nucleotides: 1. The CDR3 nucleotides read TGCAGCGTTGAAGGGACTAGCGGGAGTTACAATGAGCAGTTCTTC. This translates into CSVEGTSGSYNEQFF.

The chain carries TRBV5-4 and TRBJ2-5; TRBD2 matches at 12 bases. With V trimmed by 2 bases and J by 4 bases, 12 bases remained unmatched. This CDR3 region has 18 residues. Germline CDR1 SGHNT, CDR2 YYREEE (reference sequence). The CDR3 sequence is CASSFGLAGRAGLETQYF. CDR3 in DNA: TGTGCCAGCAGCTTCGGACTAGCGGGGCGCGCCGGGTTAGAGACCCAGTACTTC.

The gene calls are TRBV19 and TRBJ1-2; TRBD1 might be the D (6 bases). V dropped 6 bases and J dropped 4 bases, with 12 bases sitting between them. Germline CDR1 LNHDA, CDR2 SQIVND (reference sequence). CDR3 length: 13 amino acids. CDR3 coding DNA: TGTGCCAGTAGAGCGGGGGGCGGCTATGGCTACACCTTC. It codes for CASRAGGGYGYTF.

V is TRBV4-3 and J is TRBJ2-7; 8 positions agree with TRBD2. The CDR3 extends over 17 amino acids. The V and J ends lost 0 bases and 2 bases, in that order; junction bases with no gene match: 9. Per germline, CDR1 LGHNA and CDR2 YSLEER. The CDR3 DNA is TGCGCCAGCAGCCAAGATATTAGCGGGACGGTCCCCTACGAGCAGTACTTC. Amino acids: CASSQDISGTVPYEQYF.

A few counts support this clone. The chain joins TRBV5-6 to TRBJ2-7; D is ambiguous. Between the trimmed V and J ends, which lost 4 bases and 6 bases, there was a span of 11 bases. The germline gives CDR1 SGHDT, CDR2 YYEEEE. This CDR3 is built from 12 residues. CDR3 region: CASSRPRTEQYF. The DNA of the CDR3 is TGTGCCAGCAGCCGGCCTAGAACCGAGCAGTACTTC.

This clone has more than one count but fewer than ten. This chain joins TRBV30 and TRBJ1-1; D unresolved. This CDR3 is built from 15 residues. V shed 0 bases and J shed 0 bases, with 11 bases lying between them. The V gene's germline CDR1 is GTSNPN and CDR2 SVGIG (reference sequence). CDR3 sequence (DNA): TGTGCCTGGAGTGTACCGGGAACCTTGAACACTGAAGCTTTCTTT. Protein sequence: CAWSVPGTLNTEAFF.

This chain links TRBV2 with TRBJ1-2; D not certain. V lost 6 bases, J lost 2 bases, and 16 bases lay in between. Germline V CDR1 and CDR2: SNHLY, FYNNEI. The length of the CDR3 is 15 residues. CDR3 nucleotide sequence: TGTGCCAGCAGCCCCAATTCAGGCGGGAACTATGGCTACACCTTC. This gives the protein CASSPNSGGNYGYTF.

As DNA, the CDR3 is TGTGCCAGCCTTCTAGCGGGGTTCGCGAACACCGGGGAGCTGTTTTTT. Translated: CASLLAGFANTGELFF. The gene calls are TRBV2 and TRBJ2-2, with TRBD2 identical over 9 bases. This CDR3 is built from 16 residues. CDR1 and CDR2 (germline): SNHLY, FYNNEI. V lost 8 bases to trimming and J lost 0 bases; unmatched junction nucleotides: 7.

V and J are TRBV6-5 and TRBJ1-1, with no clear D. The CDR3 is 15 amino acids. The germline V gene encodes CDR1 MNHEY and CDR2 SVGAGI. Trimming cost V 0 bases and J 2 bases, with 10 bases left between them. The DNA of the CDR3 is TGTGCCAGCAGTTACTCCCGGGGAGGAAACACTGAAGCTTTCTTT. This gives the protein CASSYSRGGNTEAFF.

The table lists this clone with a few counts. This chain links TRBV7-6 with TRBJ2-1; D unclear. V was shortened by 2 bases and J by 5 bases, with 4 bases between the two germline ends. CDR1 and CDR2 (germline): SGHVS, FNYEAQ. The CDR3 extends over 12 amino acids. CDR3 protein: CASSLPDNEQFF. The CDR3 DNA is TGTGCCAGCAGCTTACCCGACAATGAGCAGTTCTTC.

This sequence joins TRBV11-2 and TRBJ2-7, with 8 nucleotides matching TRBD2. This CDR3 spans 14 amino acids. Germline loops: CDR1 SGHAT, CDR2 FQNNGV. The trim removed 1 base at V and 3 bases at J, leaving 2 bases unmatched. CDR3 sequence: CASSLGAGDYEQYF. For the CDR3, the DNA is TGTGCCAGCAGCTTAGGAGCGGGAGACTACGAGCAGTACTTC.

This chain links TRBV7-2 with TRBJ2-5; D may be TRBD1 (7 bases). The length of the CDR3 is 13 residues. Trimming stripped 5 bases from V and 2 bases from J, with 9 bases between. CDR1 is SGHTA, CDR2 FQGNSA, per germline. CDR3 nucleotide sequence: TGTGCCAGCAGCGCAGGGGGGCAAGAGACCCAGTACTTC. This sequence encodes CASSAGGQETQYF.

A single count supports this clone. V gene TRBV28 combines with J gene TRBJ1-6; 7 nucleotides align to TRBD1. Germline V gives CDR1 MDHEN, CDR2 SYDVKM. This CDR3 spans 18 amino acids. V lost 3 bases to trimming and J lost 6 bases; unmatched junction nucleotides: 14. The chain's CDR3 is CASSFPRFTGTVNSPLHF. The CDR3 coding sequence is TGTGCCAGCAGTTTTCCCCGATTTACCGGGACAGTTAATTCACCCCTCCACTTT.

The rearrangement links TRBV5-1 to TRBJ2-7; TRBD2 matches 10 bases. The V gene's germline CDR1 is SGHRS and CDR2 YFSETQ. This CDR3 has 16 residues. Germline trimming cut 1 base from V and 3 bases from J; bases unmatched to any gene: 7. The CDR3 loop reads CASSLTQIAGGYEQYF. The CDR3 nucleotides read TGCGCCAGCAGCTTGACCCAAATAGCGGGAGGCTACGAGCAGTACTTC.

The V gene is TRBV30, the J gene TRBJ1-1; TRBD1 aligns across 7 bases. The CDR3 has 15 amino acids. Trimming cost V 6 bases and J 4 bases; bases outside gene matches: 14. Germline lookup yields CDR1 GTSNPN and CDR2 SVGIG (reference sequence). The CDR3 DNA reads TGTGCCTGCTCGCGTCTCGGACAGGTGACCACTGAAGCTTTCTTT. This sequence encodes CACSRLGQVTTEAFF.

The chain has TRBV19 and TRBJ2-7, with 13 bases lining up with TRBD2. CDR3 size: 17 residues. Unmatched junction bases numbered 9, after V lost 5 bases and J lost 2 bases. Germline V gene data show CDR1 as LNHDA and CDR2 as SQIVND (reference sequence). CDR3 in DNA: TGTGCCAGTAGTCTAACCCCAGGACTAGCGGGAGCCTACGAGCAGTACTTC. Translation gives CASSLTPGLAGAYEQYF.

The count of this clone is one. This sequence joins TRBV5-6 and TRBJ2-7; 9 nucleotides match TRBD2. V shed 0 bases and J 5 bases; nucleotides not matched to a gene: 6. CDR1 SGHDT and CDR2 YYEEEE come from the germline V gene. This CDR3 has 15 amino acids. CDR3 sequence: CASSLDLAGADEQYF. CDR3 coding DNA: TGTGCCAGCAGCTTGGACTTAGCGGGAGCGGACGAGCAGTACTTC.

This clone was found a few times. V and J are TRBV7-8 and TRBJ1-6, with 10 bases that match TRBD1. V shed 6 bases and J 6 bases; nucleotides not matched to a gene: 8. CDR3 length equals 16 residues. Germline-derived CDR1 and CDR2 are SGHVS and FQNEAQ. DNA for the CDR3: TGTGCCAGCAGGGTTCGACAGGGGGCGATTAATTCACCCCTCCACTTT. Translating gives CASRVRQGAINSPLHF.

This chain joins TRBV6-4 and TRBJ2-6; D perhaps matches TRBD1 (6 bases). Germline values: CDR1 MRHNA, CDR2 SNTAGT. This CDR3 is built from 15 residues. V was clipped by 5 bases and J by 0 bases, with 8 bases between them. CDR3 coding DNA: TGTGCCAGCAGTCCACAGGGCTCTGGGGCCAACGTCCTGACTTTC. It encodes CASSPQGSGANVLTF.

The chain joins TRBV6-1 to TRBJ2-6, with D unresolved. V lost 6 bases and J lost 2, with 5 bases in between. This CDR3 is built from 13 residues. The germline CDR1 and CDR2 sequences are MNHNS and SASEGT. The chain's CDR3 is CASRAPGANVLTF. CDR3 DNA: TGTGCCAGCAGGGCTCCTGGGGCCAACGTCCTGACTTTC.

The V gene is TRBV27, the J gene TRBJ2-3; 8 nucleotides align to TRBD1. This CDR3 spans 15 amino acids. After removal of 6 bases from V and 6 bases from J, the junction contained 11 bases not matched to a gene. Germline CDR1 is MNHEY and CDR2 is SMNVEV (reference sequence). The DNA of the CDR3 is TGTGCCAGCAGATGGGGGACAGGAGGTCGGGATACGCAGTATTTT. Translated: CASRWGTGGRDTQYF.

The CDR3 sequence is CASSIAGTSGSNEQFF. The CDR3, as DNA: TGCGCCAGCAGTATTGCCGGGACTAGCGGGAGTAATGAGCAGTTCTTC. The chain is built from TRBV5-1 and TRBJ2-1; 14 bases map to TRBD2. Germline lookup yields CDR1 SGHRS and CDR2 YFSETQ. The CDR3 has 16 amino acids. Trimming cost V 5 bases and J 7 bases; bases outside gene matches: 8.

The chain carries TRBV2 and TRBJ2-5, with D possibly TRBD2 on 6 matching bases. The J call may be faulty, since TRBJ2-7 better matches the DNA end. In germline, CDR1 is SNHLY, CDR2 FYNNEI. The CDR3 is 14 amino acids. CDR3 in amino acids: CASTWTGAGNEQYF. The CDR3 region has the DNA TGTGCCAGCACTTGGACCGGGGCGGGGAACGAGCAGTACTTC.

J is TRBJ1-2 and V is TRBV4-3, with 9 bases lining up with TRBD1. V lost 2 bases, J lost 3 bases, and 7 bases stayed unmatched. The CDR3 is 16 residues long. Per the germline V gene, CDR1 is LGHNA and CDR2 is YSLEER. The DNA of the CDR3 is TGCGCCAGCAGCCAATTTACAGGGGGCATTGACTATGGCTACACCTTC. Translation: CASSQFTGGIDYGYTF.

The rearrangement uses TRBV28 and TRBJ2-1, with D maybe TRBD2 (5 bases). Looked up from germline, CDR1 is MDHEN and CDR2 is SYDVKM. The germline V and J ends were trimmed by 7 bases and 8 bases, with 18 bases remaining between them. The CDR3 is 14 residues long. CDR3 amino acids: CASIRGGRGDEQFF. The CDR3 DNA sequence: TGTGCCAGCATCCGTGGTGGCCGGGGTGATGAGCAGTTCTTC.